A single sample is the source of the 3 T cell receptor beta chains below, sequenced in a study of cytomegalovirus exposure and HLA in healthy donors. The PCR employed 60 Vbeta primers together with 13 Jbeta primers. The table came from immunoSEQ multiplex PCR; TCRdb's copy has only in-frame clones and leaves some out. The repertoire has some 91,000 clones, around 76% of them found once; the top ten carry about 7%. The sample taken for sequencing was PBMCs. Receptors originate from a man aged 35-49 years in good health and CMV-seropositive.

The rearrangement uses TRBV4-2 and TRBJ2-3, with unresolved D. Germline lookup yields CDR1 LGHNA and CDR2 YNFKEQ. V lost 1 base and J lost 2, with 7 bases in between. The CDR3 runs to 14 residues. CDR3 in DNA: TGTGCCAGCAGCCAAGGAACTACCACAGATACGCAGTATTTT. The encoded protein is CASSQGTTTDTQYF.

Note on this clone: The junction shows a germline mismatch at one end, possibly a read error. V and J are TRBV7-9 and TRBJ2-3, with 11 bases matching TRBD2. This CDR3 has 17 amino acids. CDR1 is SEHNR, CDR2 FQNEAQ, per germline (reference sequence). The CDR3 coding sequence is TGTTCCAGCAGCAGGAGTTCTAGCGGGAGGAGGTTAGATACGCAGTATTTT. Encoded protein: CSSSRSSSGRRLDTQYF. The full variable domain, completed using reference TRBV7-9 and TRBJ2-3, is DTGVSQNPRHKITKRGQNVTFRCDPISEHNRLYWYRQTLGQGPEFLTYFQNEAQLEKSRLLSDRFSAERPKGSFSTLEIQRTEQGDSAMYLCSSSRSSSGRRLDTQYFGPGTRLTVL.

This chain uses TRBV9 with TRBJ2-7, with D perhaps matching TRBD2 (6 bases). The germline gives CDR1 SGDLS, CDR2 YYNGEE. This CDR3 is 16 amino acids long. Trimming took off 0 bases at V and 3 bases at J, with 16 bases between the two ends. The chain's CDR3 is CASSVAGGALNYEQYF. CDR3 nucleotides: TGTGCCAGCAGCGTAGCTGGAGGGGCGCTTAACTACGAGCAGTACTTC. Looking up the rest from reference TRBV9 and TRBJ2-7 gives the full variable domain: DSGVTQTPKHLITATGQRVTLRCSPRSGDLSVYWYQQSLDQGLQFLIQYYNGEERAKGNILERFSAQQFPDLHSELNLSSLELGDSALYFCASSVAGGALNYEQYFGPGTRLTVT.